The present T cell receptor beta chain was sequenced within a study of blood T cells in healthy people across ages. Regarding the study as a whole: PBMCs went unsorted, and a conclusive naive versus antigen-experienced comparison was therefore prevented.

With a J-beta primer mix and a sample-barcoded 5' primer, a second PCR ran about 7 to 12 cycles. The authors tagged each cDNA molecule using a template-switch adaptor with 12 random nucleotides. One entry per CDR3 protein, called by TCRdb with MiXCR from the 5' RACE reads. The sample lists roughly 930,000 distinct CDR3 sequences, about 48% occurring once. This clonotype has only a few counts. Antigen specificity is unknown. Individuals who donated were healthy Caucasians from Russia aged roughly 6 to 95. CDR1 and CDR2 (germline): SGHDT, YYEEEE. The CDR3 contains 15 residues. The V and J ends lost 1 base and 2 bases respectively, with 11 bases between them.

The clonotype originates from a man aged 30-40 years in good health. The sequenced sample was blood. This chain joins TRBV5-6 and TRBJ2-3; no clear D gene. CDR3 amino acids: CASSLSESYTDTQYF. The CDR3 nucleotides are TGTGCCAGCAGCTTGAGTGAATCGTACACAGATACGCAGTATTTT. The full variable domain, with the rest looked up from reference TRBV5-6 and TRBJ2-3, is DAGVTQSPTHLIKTRGQQVTLRCSPKSGHDTVSWYQQALGQGPQFIFQYYEEEERQRGNFPDRFSGHQFPNYSSELNVNALLLGDSALYLCASSLSESYTDTQYFGPGTRLTVL.